The T cell receptor beta chain under discussion was sequenced for a study of Graves' ophthalmopathy and Graves' hyperthyroidism. Study observations and caveats: The model forecast ophthalmopathy progression, reaching 70.59% sensitivity and approximately 72% specificity. A model built from 13 signatures distinguished ophthalmopathy from stable hyperthyroidism with about 90% sensitivity and less than 83% specificity.

None of the included patients had other autoimmune diseases, uncontrolled infections, pregnancy or lactation, as these led to exclusion. PBMCs stemmed from 9 to 10 ml of fresh peripheral blood. Comments on this clonotype: Its antigen remains unidentified.

The study amplified TCR beta CDR3 regions using RNA transcripts. RT-PCR in the first round used HTBI primers; a second-round multiplex PCR followed. From the multiplex PCR reads, TCRdb called clonotypes with MiXCR, one entry per CDR3 protein. The sample lists some 390,000 distinct CDR3 sequences, approximately 16% occurring once. The TCR comes from a young woman with Graves' ophthalmopathy. Sequenced: peripheral blood.

The CDR3 region is CAINRAQETQYF. For the CDR3, the DNA is TGTGCCATCAACCGGGCCCAAGAGACCCAGTACTTC. The chain carries TRBV6-2 or TRBV6-3 and TRBJ2-5; D gene uncertain. The germline gives CDR1 MNHEY, CDR2 SVGEGT. The CDR3 extends over 12 amino acids. With 10 bases removed from V and 1 base from J, the gap between germline ends came to 10 bases.